This T cell receptor beta chain originates from a study of early T cells in non-severe SARS-CoV-2 infection. Individually, cDNA molecules had unique molecular identifiers attached to them. A single record per CDR3 protein comes from TCRdb applying MiXCR to the 5' RACE reads. The data hold over 85,000 distinct CDR3 sequences, with around 14% observed a single time. The CDR3 length is 16 residues. This chain links TRBV21-1 with TRBJ2-3; the DNA was not compared with TRBD1, the D call given in the table. TRBV21-1 is a pseudogene segment. Material for sequencing was whole blood. This receptor was taken from an adult who was a healthcare worker with PCR-confirmed SARS-CoV-2 infection or an uninfected control (not recorded which). CDR3 nucleotide sequence: TGTGCCAGCAGCTATACCCGGGACAGCTTCACAGATACGCAGTATTTT. Protein product: CASSYTRDSFTDTQYF.